Listed below are T cell receptor beta chains from one sample, sequenced in a study of blood T cell repertoires in COVID-19. The method was immunoSEQ multiplex PCR; TCRdb's version includes in-frame clones alone and lacks a portion of them. The repertoire includes around 200,000 clones, 86% of them detected once, and around 3.5% sits in the top ten. What was sequenced was peripheral blood. The source is a man aged 70 or older with acute or convalescent COVID-19. Each CDR3 is given with its conserved first and last residue. The D gene is left open where the match is weak. Where a row states a size, it is once, few, many or the class of an expanded clone; other rows omit it.

TRBJ1-5 | TRBV6-1 | once | NA | CASSEAVGVRPQHF | TGTGCCAGCAGTGAAGCGGTCGGGGTTAGGCCCCAGCATTTT
TRBJ2-1 | TRBV2 | NA | TRBD2 | CARDGGRGLVEQFF | TGTGCCCGCGACGGGGGGAGGGGCCTGGTTGAGCAGTTCTTC
TRBJ2-2 | TRBV10-3 | NA | TRBD2 | CAISELGLFEGELFF | TGTGCCATCAGTGAGCTGGGACTATTTGAAGGGGAGCTGTTTTTT
TRBJ2-1 | TRBV5-1 | NA | TRBD1 | CASSKDRVGEQFF | TGCGCCAGCAGTAAGGACAGGGTCGGTGAGCAGTTCTTC
TRBJ1-3 | TRBV2 | once | NA | CASGASGNTIYF | TGTGCCAGCGGGGCCTCTGGAAACACCATATATTTT
TRBJ1-5 | TRBV28 | NA | TRBD1 | CASRDRGVDQPQHF | TGTGCCAGCAGAGACAGGGGGGTCGACCAGCCCCAGCATTTT
TRBJ1-5 | TRBV27 | once | TRBD1 | CASSLPPGQVKPQHF | TGTGCCAGCAGTTTGCCCCCGGGACAGGTGAAACCCCAGCATTTT
TRBJ1-1 | TRBV7-9 | NA | TRBD1 | CASTSQGVGRTEAFF | TGTGCCAGCACCTCCCAGGGGGTAGGAAGGACTGAAGCTTTCTTT
TRBJ1-2 | TRBV27 | NA | NA | CASSLNGGDNYGYTF | TGTGCCAGCAGTTTGAACGGAGGGGACAACTATGGCTACACCTTC
TRBJ1-1 | TRBV28 | NA | NA | CASSSDRNTEAFF | TGTGCCAGCAGTTCGGACAGGAACACTGAAGCTTTCTTT
TRBJ1-1 | TRBV19 | NA | NA | CASSDTVNTEAFF | TGTGCCAGTAGTGACACCGTGAACACTGAAGCTTTCTTT
TRBJ2-1 | TRBV7-3 | NA | TRBD1 | CASSLTQGEEQFF | TGTGCCAGCAGCTTAACACAGGGGGAGGAGCAGTTCTTC
TRBJ1-2 | TRBV7-2 | NA | NA | CASSLDAGMSYTF | TGTGCCAGCAGCTTAGATGCAGGGATGAGCTACACCTTC
TRBJ2-1 | TRBV6-5 | NA | NA | CASKRQTGQYNEQFF | TGTGCCAGCAAGAGGCAGACAGGACAATACAATGAGCAGTTCTTC
TRBJ2-7 | TRBV19 | NA | NA | CASSMGQVFSYEQYF | TGTGCCAGTAGTATGGGGCAGGTATTCTCCTACGAGCAGTACTTC
TRBJ2-5 | TRBV4-1 | NA | TRBD2 | CASSQDLAGPGETQYF | TGCGCCAGCAGCCAAGATCTAGCGGGGCCTGGAGAGACCCAGTACTTC
TRBJ2-1 | TRBV2 | NA | NA | CASSDLAYEQFF | TGTGCCAGCAGCGATCTAGCATATGAGCAGTTCTTC
TRBJ2-3 | TRBV7-6 | NA | NA | CASSFNTDTQYF | TGTGCCAGCAGCTTCAATACAGATACGCAGTATTTT
TRBJ1-2 | TRBV27 | NA | NA | CASRGAGGAGYGYTF | TGTGCCAGCAGGGGGGCTGGGGGCGCGGGCTATGGCTACACCTTC
TRBJ1-5 | TRBV28 | NA | TRBD1 | CASSLTGQGGHQPQHF | TGTGCCAGCAGTTTAACAGGACAGGGTGGGCATCAGCCCCAGCATTTT
TRBJ2-3 | TRBV27 | NA | TRBD1 | CASRGTGRAGGDTQYF | TGTGCCAGCAGAGGGACAGGGCGAGCCGGGGGAGATACGCAGTATTTT
TRBJ2-7 | TRBV28 | few | TRBD1 | CASSFLILGTVSYEQYF | TGTGCCAGCAGTTTCTTAATACTCGGGACAGTCTCCTACGAGCAGTACTTC
TRBJ1-3 | TRBV9 | NA | NA | CASSVDPLSGNTIYF | TGTGCCAGCAGCGTAGATCCACTCTCTGGAAACACCATATATTTT
TRBJ1-4 | TRBV4-3 | NA | NA | CASSQDWGRGEKLFF | TGCGCCAGCAGCCAAGATTGGGGGAGGGGGGAAAAACTGTTTTTT
TRBJ1-5 | TRBV5-1 | NA | TRBD1 | CASSLGSTGYNQPQHF | TGCGCCAGCAGCTTGGGGTCGACAGGGTACAATCAGCCCCAGCATTTT
TRBJ1-1 | TRBV5-6 | NA | NA | CASSLGGDPGGEAFF | TGTGCCAGCAGCTTGGGGGGCGATCCCGGGGGTGAAGCTTTCTTT
TRBJ1-1 | TRBV11-2 | NA | NA | CASSPSHGVQGLEAFF | TGTGCCAGCAGCCCTAGCCACGGGGTCCAAGGTCTAGAAGCTTTCTTT
TRBJ2-7 | TRBV19 | NA | TRBD2 | CASSPGLVYEQYF | TGTGCCAGTAGTCCGGGACTAGTCTACGAGCAGTACTTC